This T cell receptor (beta chain) was profiled in a study of brain T cells in children with intractable seizures (dated by TCRdb to the early 2020s). For context, the study as a whole: Resected brain tissue from 53 pediatric epilepsy surgery cases was initially screened for immune gene transcripts with a NanoString immunology panel. About 65% of the 12 selected surgery cases also had pre-surgery blood sequenced, which left four cases with brain tissue only. Points the paper makes about the study in general: Because sequencing depth differed between pre- and post-surgery blood, the absence of clones from the pre-surgery sample may reflect undersampling. Viral specificity was inferred only from CDR3 sequence similarity, and patients' HCMV serostatus was unknown.

The time point label corresponds to: resected brain tissue, or blood drawn just prior to surgery. Surgery cases with the highest brain T cell transcript signatures were selected for TCR beta chain sequencing of brain tissue and, where available, blood. Before surgery, the patients had been given at least one anti-epileptic drug. TCR-sequenced patients were children with drug-resistant epilepsy due to tuberous sclerosis complex, focal cortical dysplasia, Rasmussen encephalitis or hemimegalencephaly. The Monarch genomic DNA purification kit was used to extract bulk genomic DNA from unsorted brain tissue and whole blood. CDR1 is given as MNHNS and CDR2 as SASEGT, both from the germline V gene. The CDR3 holds 14 amino acids from the cysteine to the phenylalanine. Just CDR3 DNA is preserved here, 42 bases in frame from base 1. V is clipped by 2 bases and J by 4 bases, and the sequence between their germline boundaries is 8 bases long.

With respect to this clone: Its antigen remains unidentified. Within one base of it there is no much larger clone, and no base qualities were kept.

The immunoSEQ assay was used to generate TCR beta chain sequences from genomic DNA. Regarding the original processing steps: Any CDR3 sequence that did not begin with the conserved framework cysteine at position 104 was removed by hand. To get clonality, the normalized Shannon's Diversity Index was subtracted from one, giving values from 0 (maximal diversity) to 1 (oligoclonal). Chi-squared comparison-of-proportions tests assessed whether the same CDR3 differed in frequency between samples, such as brain versus blood. Public clonotypes were found by searching immuneACCESS, and the VDJdb browser was used to assess similarity to known antiviral clonotypes. The table comes from immuneACCESS by way of TCRdb, which keeps in-frame sequences with V and J called. Part of the clones is missing from these tables; in studies checked, under half for an unresolved V gene and the rest for unknown reasons. The V and J calls and clone size are taken from that table; D and trimming were inferred from the DNA. The sample table contains around 44,000 clones; only one count was recorded for around 90% of them. The leading ten clones occupy 6.3% of the sample.

This TCR was recovered from a girl aged 2-10 years with tuberous sclerosis and intractable seizures. The V and J segments used are TRBV6-1 and TRBJ2-2; there is no confident call for the D gene. The starting material was peripheral blood, obtained at surgery. The nucleotide sequence is TGTGCCAGCAGTGAAACGGTTGGCACCGGGGAGCTGTTTTTT. Protein translation: CASSETVGTGELFF.